These 24 T cell receptor beta chains were sequenced from one sample in a study of neoadjuvant nivolumab and ipilimumab in lung cancer. Only in-frame clones appear in the TCRdb table, and some are missing; sequencing was by immunoSEQ multiplex PCR. The sample holds about 4,000 clones; around 80% are singletons and the top ten take 4.5% to 5.5%. The sequencing used peripheral blood, collected after neoadjuvant nivolumab, alone or with ipilimumab, at or shortly before surgery. These receptors all stem from an adult with non-small cell lung cancer.

CDR3 residues: CASSSQRRGRDTQYF. For the CDR3, the DNA is TGTGCCAGCAGCTCCCAACGGAGGGGCCGGGATACGCAGTATTTT. The chain joins TRBV5-6 to TRBJ2-3; D is perhaps TRBD2 (6 bases). The CDR3 sequence is 15 residues long. Per the germline V gene, CDR1 is SGHDT and CDR2 is YYEEEE. V gave up 3 bases and J gave up 6 bases, with 17 bases separating them.

The chain uses TRBV19 and TRBJ2-7, with TRBD2 matching 7 bases. V gave up 3 bases and J gave up 1 base; unmatched junction bases: 6. The CDR3 loop spans 15 amino acids. Per the germline V gene, CDR1 is LNHDA and CDR2 is SQIVND (reference sequence). CDR3 sequence (DNA): TGTGCCAGTAGTATGGCTAGCGGACTTTCCTACGAGCAGTACTTC. It encodes CASSMASGLSYEQYF.

The chain recombines TRBV27 with TRBJ1-1; no clear D. Germline assignment: CDR1 MNHEY and CDR2 SMNVEV (reference sequence). V was pared by 5 bases and J by 4 bases, with 17 bases between. CDR3 length: 15 amino acids. This chain's CDR3 is CASSRLGGEGTEAFF. For the CDR3, the DNA is TGTGCCAGCAGTAGATTAGGTGGTGAGGGCACTGAAGCTTTCTTT.

The V call is TRBV5-1, the J call TRBJ2-3; D unresolved. Germline CDR1 is SGHRS and CDR2 is YFSETQ. There are 15 residues in the CDR3. V was shortened by 4 bases and J by 3 bases, with 15 bases between the two germline ends. The chain's CDR3 is CASSLGTVGTDTQYF. CDR3 coding DNA: TGCGCCAGCAGCCTAGGAACAGTGGGGACAGATACGCAGTATTTT.

The chain carries TRBV5-4 and TRBJ1-1; a weak D match, TRBD1 (6 bases). From germline, CDR1 is SGHNT and CDR2 YYREEE (reference sequence). V lost 2 bases to trimming and J lost 2 bases, with 13 bases between them. The CDR3 spans 15 residues. CDR3 DNA: TGTGCCAGCAGCTTCGTCGGGGGGCGAAACACTGAAGCTTTCTTT. Its protein is CASSFVGGRNTEAFF.

The chain has TRBV2 and TRBJ1-5, with 12 bases fitting TRBD1. The CDR3 has 14 amino acids. The V gene end was trimmed by 6 bases and the J gene end by 7 bases; junction bases not matched to a gene: 4. From germline, CDR1 is SNHLY and CDR2 FYNNEI. In DNA, the CDR3 is TGTGCCAGCAGGGAGGGACAGGGGGCACAGCCCCAGCATTTT. Translation: CASREGQGAQPQHF.

This clone was seen only once. The CDR3 DNA follows: TGTGCCAGCAGGGGGGGGACAGGGTCCTACGAGCAGTACTTC. As protein: CASRGGTGSYEQYF. The chain joins TRBV6-4 to TRBJ2-7, with 9 bases lining up with TRBD1. Germline V CDR1 and CDR2: MRHNA, SNTAGT. This CDR3 has 14 amino acids. The J segment lost 1 base and the V segment lost 6 bases, leaving 4 bases of the junction unmatched.

This clone was counted once. The rearrangement links TRBV2 to TRBJ1-5; D gene unclear. From germline, CDR1 is SNHLY and CDR2 FYNNEI. The length of the CDR3 is 14 residues. Trimming stripped 7 bases from V and 0 bases from J, with 10 bases between. The CDR3 coding sequence is TGTGCCAGCACGTTAGGTTTTAGCAATCAGCCCCAGCATTTT. It codes for CASTLGFSNQPQHF.

The rearrangement uses TRBV18 and TRBJ2-3; D ambiguous. Germline CDR1 is KGHSH and CDR2 is LQKENI. This CDR3 is built from 12 residues. Trimming cost V 5 bases and J 2 bases, with 5 bases left between them. CDR3 sequence (DNA): TGTGCCAGCTCATCCCTCACAGATACGCAGTATTTT. It encodes CASSSLTDTQYF.

The chain has TRBV20-1 and TRBJ2-1; possibly TRBD1 for D (5 bases). The length of the CDR3 is 10 residues. V lost 7 bases, J lost 10 bases, and 11 bases lay in between. Germline CDR1 reads DFQATT; CDR2 reads SNEGSKA (reference sequence). The CDR3 here is CSVGVGEQFF. The CDR3 DNA sequence: TGCAGTGTAGGGGTCGGGGAGCAGTTCTTC.

V and J are TRBV9 and TRBJ1-1, with D uncertain. V lost 4 bases and J lost 0, with 4 bases in between. The CDR3 sequence is 12 residues long. Germline lookup yields CDR1 SGDLS and CDR2 YYNGEE. The CDR3 spells CASSPLNTEAFF. CDR3 DNA: TGTGCCAGCAGCCCATTGAACACTGAAGCTTTCTTT.

The rearrangement joins TRBV11-2 to TRBJ2-1, with D tentatively TRBD1 or TRBD2 (5 bases each). V lost 5 bases and J 2 bases, leaving 16 bases between the germline ends. The CDR3 extends over 16 amino acids. CDR1 and CDR2 (germline): SGHAT, FQNNGV. The DNA of the CDR3 is TGTGCCAGCAGCGGCACCGGGACCTTAACCTACAATGAGCAGTTCTTC. This gives the protein CASSGTGTLTYNEQFF.

The gene calls are TRBV6-1 and TRBJ1-2; D is unresolved. The CDR3 extends over 12 amino acids. Trimming cost V 3 bases and J 4 bases, with 6 bases left between them. Looked up from germline, CDR1 is MNHNS and CDR2 is SASEGT. DNA of the CDR3: TGTGCCAGCAGTGAGCGGGTCTATGGCTACACCTTC. This encodes CASSERVYGYTF.

The V and J genes are TRBV5-1 and TRBJ2-3; D not resolved. This CDR3 is built from 14 residues. V was clipped by 4 bases and J by 5 bases, with 14 bases between them. From germline, CDR1 is SGHRS and CDR2 YFSETQ. Written as DNA, the CDR3 is TGCGCCAGCAGCGTCGCGGAAATTGGAGATACGCAGTATTTT. It specifies CASSVAEIGDTQYF.

This chain joins TRBV4-2 and TRBJ1-1; 9 nucleotides line up with TRBD1. The CDR3 contains 17 residues. Per germline, CDR1 LGHNA and CDR2 YNFKEQ. V lost 1 base, J lost 3 bases, and 9 bases stayed unmatched. The CDR3 bases are TGTGCCAGCAGCCAAGTCGCCCGGACAGGGGCCGACACTGAAGCTTTCTTT. Translation gives CASSQVARTGADTEAFF.

The CDR3 reads CSVEKGGGNTEAFF. CDR3 sequence (DNA): TGCAGCGTTGAAAAAGGGGGGGGGAACACTGAAGCTTTCTTT. This chain uses TRBV29-1 with TRBJ1-1; a weak D match, TRBD1 (6 bases). Trimming removed 2 bases from V and 1 base from J, with 11 bases in between. CDR1 SQVTM and CDR2 ANQGSEA come from the germline V gene. There are 14 residues in the CDR3.

This clone was observed a single time. The chain combines TRBV30 with TRBJ2-1; D is uncertain. The CDR3 consists of 18 residues. The germline V and J ends were trimmed by 0 bases and 2 bases, with 20 bases remaining between them. Germline V gene lookup returns CDR1 GTSNPN and CDR2 SVGIG (reference sequence). CDR3 amino acids: CAWSVLDTSSWAYNEQFF. In nucleotides, the CDR3 is TGTGCCTGGAGTGTACTTGACACGTCCTCGTGGGCCTACAATGAGCAGTTCTTC.

The chain joins TRBV18 to TRBJ2-2; D gene uncertain. The germline CDR1 and CDR2 sequences are KGHSH and LQKENI. The CDR3 covers 16 residues. Deletions cut 6 bases from V and 0 bases from J, with 14 bases between. The CDR3 nucleotides are TGTGCCAGCTCTCCGGAAGAGCTTCCGAACACCGGGGAGCTGTTTTTT. This encodes CASSPEELPNTGELFF.

This clone was recorded only once. The V gene is TRBV19, the J gene TRBJ1-5, with a tentative D call TRBD1 (6 bases). Germline V gives CDR1 LNHDA, CDR2 SQIVND (reference sequence). This CDR3 is 13 amino acids long. Trimming left V 4 bases short and J 7 bases short, with 11 bases between. CDR3 bases: TGTGCCAGTAGTAAAGAGGGGGGGCAGCCCCAGCATTTT. It codes for CASSKEGGQPQHF. Looking up the rest from reference TRBV19 and TRBJ1-5 gives the full variable domain: DGGITQSPKYLFRKEGQNVTLSCEQNLNHDAMYWYRQDPGQGLRLIYYSQIVNDFQKGDIAEGYSVSREKKESFPLTVTSAQKNPTAFYLCASSKEGGQPQHFGDGTRLSIL.

The chain carries TRBV6-1 and TRBJ1-5; the match to TRBD1 covers 10 bases. After removal of 3 bases from V and 6 bases from J, the junction contained 5 bases not matched to a gene. CDR1 MNHNS and CDR2 SASEGT come from the germline V gene. There are 15 residues in the CDR3. In DNA, the CDR3 is TGTGCCAGCAGTGACAGGACAGGGGGGACTCAGCCCCAGCATTTT. Its protein product is CASSDRTGGTQPQHF.

This clone was seen a handful of times. This chain joins TRBV4-1 and TRBJ2-7, with D possibly matching TRBD1 (5 bases). V lost 3 bases and J 2 bases, leaving 14 bases between the germline ends. CDR3 length equals 15 residues. Germline V CDR1 and CDR2: MGHRA, YSYEKL. The CDR3 coding sequence is TGCGCCAGCAGCCAGGGCCGAACGGACACCTACGAGCAGTACTTC. Its translation is CASSQGRTDTYEQYF.

The rearrangement links TRBV7-2 to TRBJ1-1, with unresolved D. With 2 bases removed from V and 3 bases from J, the gap between germline ends came to 7 bases. Germline loops: CDR1 SGHTA, CDR2 FQGNSA. CDR3 length: 13 amino acids. CDR3 protein: CASSLMGYTEAFF. The CDR3 nucleotides read TGTGCCAGCAGCTTAATGGGGTACACTGAAGCTTTCTTT.

The J gene is TRBJ2-3, the V gene TRBV5-1; the D is unclear. Germline-derived CDR1 and CDR2 are SGHRS and YFSETQ. The ends were cut back, 0 bases at V and 6 bases at J, with 11 bases in the middle. There are 14 residues in the CDR3. The CDR3 bases are TGCGCCAGCAGCTTGGCCACCGAAGGCGATACGCAGTATTTT. Translation: CASSLATEGDTQYF.

The V and J genes are TRBV12-5 and TRBJ1-1; D is undetermined. The CDR3 contains 12 residues. The ends were cut back, 1 base at V and 6 bases at J, with 6 bases in the middle. Germline V lookup: CDR1 LGHNT, CDR2 FRNRAP. CDR3 loop: CASGLGVAEAFF. CDR3 in DNA: TGTGCTAGTGGTTTGGGGGTCGCTGAAGCTTTCTTT.